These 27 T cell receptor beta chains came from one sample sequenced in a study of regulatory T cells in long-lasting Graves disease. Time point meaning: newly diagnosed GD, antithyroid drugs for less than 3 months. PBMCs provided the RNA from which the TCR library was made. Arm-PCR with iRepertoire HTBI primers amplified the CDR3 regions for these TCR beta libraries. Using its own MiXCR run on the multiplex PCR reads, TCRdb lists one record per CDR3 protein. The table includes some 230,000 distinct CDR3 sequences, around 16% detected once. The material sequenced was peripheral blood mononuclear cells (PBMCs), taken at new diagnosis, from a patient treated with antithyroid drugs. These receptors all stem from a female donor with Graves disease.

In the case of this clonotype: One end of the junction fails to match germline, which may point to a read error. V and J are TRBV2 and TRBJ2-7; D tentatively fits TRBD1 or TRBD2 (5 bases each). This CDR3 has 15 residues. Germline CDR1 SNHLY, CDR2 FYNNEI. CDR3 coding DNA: TGTGCCAGCAGCGAAGGGACCTGGAACTCCTACGAGCAGTACTTC. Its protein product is CASSEGTWNSYEQYF.

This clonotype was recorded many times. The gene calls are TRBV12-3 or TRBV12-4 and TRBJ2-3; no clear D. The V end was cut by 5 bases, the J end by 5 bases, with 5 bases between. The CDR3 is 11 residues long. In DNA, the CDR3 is TGTGCCAGCAGTCCAAGAGATACGCAGTATTTT. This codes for CASSPRDTQYF.

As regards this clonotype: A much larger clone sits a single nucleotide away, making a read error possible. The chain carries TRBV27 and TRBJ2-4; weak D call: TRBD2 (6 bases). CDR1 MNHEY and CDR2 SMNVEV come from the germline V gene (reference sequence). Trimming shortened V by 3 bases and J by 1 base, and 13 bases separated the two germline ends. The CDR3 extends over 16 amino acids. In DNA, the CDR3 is TGTGCCAGCAGTTTGAGGGCGGGATGGGCCAAAAACATTCAGTACTTC. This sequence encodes CASSLRAGWAKNIQYF.

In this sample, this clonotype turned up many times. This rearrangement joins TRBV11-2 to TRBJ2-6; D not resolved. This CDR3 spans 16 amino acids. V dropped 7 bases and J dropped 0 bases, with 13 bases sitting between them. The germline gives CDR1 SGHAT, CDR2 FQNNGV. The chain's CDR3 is CASKDVVLSGANVLTF. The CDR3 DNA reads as TGTGCCAGCAAGGACGTCGTCCTCTCTGGGGCCAACGTCCTGACTTTC.

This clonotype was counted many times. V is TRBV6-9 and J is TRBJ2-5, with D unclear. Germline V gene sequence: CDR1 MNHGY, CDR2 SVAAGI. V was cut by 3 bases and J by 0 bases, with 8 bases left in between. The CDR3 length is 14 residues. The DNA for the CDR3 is TGTGCCAGCAGTTACGACCAGAACCAAGAGACCCAGTACTTC. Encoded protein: CASSYDQNQETQYF.

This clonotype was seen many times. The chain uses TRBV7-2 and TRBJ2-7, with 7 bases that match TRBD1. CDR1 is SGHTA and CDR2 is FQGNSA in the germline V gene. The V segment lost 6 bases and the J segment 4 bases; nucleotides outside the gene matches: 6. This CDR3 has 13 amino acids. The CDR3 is CASRNIQGYEQYF. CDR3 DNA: TGTGCCAGCAGAAACATACAGGGGTACGAGCAGTACTTC.

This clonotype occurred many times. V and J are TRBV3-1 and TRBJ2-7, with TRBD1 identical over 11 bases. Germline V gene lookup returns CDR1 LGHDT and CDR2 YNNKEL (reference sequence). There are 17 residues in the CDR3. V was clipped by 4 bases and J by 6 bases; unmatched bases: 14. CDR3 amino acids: CASSPWGGGQGASEQYF. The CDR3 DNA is TGTGCCAGCAGCCCCTGGGGAGGAGGACAGGGGGCTAGCGAGCAGTACTTC.

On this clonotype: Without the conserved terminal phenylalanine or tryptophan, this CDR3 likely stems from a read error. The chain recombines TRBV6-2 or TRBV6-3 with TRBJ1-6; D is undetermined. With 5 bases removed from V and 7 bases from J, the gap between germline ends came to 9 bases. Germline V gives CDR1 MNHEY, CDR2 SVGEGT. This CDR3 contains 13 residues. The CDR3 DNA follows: TGTGCCAGCAGTCCCCACAGAAATTCACCCCTCCACCTT. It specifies CASSPHRNSPLHL.

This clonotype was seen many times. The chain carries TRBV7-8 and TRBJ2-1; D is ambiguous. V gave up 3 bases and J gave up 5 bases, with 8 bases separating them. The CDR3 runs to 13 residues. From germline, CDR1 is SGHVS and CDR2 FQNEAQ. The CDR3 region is CASSLVTHNEQFF. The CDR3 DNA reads TGTGCCAGCAGCTTGGTCACCCACAATGAGCAGTTCTTC.

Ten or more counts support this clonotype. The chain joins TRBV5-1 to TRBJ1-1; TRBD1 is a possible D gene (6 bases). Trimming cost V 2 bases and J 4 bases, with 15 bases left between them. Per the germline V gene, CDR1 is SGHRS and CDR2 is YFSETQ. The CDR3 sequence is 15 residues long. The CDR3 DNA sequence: TGCGCCAGCAGCTTAAGGGGCACAGGGCCCACTGAAGCTTTCTTT. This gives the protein CASSLRGTGPTEAFF.

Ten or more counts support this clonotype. CDR3 coding DNA: TGTGCCAGCAGCGTAGCTCGGCAGCCCCACCTCCACTTT. Translating it yields CASSVARQPHLHF. V gene TRBV9 combines with J gene TRBJ1-6; D call uncertain. The CDR3 sequence is 13 residues long. The V gene lost 0 bases and the J gene lost 15 bases, with 13 bases spanning the gap. Per germline, CDR1 SGDLS and CDR2 YYNGEE.

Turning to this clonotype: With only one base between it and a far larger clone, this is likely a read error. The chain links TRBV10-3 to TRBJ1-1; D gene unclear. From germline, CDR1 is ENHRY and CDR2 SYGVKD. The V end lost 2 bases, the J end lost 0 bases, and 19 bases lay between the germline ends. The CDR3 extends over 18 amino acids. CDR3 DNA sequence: TGTGCCATCAGTGAGCCCATTCGACGGGCTCTGATGAACACTGAAGCTTTCTTT. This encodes CAISEPIRRALMNTEAFF.

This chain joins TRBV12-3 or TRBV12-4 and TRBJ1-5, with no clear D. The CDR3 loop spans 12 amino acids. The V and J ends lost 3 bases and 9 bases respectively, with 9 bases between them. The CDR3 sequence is CASSLRGRPQHF. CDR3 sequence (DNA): TGTGCCAGCAGTTTGCGAGGGCGGCCCCAGCATTTT.

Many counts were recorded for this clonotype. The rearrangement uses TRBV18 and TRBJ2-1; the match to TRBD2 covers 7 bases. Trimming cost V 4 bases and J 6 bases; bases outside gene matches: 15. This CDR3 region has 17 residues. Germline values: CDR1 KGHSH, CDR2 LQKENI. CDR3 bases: TGTGCCAGCTCACGAAGCCCCCCGGGAGGTCTTATCAATGAGCAGTTCTTC. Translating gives CASSRSPPGGLINEQFF.

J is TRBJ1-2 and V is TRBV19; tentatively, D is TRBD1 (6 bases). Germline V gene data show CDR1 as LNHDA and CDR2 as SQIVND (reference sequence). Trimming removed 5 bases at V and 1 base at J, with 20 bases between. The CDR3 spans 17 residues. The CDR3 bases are TGTGCCAGTAGTGTACGACAGGACAGAGTTTTTAACTATGGCTACACCTTC. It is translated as CASSVRQDRVFNYGYTF.

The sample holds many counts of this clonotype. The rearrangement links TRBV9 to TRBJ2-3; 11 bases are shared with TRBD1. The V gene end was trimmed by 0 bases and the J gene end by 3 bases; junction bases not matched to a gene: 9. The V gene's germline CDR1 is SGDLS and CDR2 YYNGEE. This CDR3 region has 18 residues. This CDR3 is CASSVDLEDRGQTDTQYF. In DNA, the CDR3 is TGTGCCAGCAGCGTAGACTTAGAGGACAGGGGGCAAACAGATACGCAGTATTTT.

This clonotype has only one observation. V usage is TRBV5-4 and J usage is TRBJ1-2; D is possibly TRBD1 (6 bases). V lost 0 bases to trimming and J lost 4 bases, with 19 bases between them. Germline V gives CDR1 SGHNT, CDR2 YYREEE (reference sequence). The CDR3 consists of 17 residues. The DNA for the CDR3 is TGTGCCAGCAGCTTGGGAGGGGGGGCGATCGGTCTCTATGGCTACACCTTC. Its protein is CASSLGGGAIGLYGYTF.

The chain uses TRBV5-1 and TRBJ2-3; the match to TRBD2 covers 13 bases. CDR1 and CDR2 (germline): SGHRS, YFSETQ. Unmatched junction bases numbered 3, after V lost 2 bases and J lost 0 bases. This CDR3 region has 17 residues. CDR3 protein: CASSFGLAGASTDTQYF. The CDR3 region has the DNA TGCGCCAGCAGCTTTGGACTAGCGGGGGCAAGCACAGATACGCAGTATTTT. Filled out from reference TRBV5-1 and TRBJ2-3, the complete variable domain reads KAGVTQTPRYLIKTRGQQVTLSCSPISGHRSVSWYQQTPGQGLQFLFEYFSETQRNKGNFPGRFSGRQFSNSRSEMNVSTLELGDSALYLCASSFGLAGASTDTQYFGPGTRLTVL.

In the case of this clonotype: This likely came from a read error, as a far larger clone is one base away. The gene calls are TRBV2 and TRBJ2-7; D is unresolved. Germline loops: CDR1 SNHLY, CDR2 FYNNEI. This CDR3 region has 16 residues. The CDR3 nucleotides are TGTCCCAGCAGCCTAACCCCCCCCGCAAGCCCAGTGGAGCAGTACTTC. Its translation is CPSSLTPPASPVEQYF.

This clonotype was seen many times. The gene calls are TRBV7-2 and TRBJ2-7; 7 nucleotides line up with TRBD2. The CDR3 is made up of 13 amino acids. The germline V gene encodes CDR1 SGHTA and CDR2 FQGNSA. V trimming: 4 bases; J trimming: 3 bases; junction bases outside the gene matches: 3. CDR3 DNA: TGTGCCAGCAGCTCTGGACTAGTCTACGAGCAGTACTTC. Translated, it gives CASSSGLVYEQYF.

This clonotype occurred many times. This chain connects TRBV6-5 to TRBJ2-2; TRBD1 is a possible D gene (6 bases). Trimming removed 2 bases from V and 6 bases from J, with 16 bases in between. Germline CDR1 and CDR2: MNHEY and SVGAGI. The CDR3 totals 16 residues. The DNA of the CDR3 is TGTGCCAGCAGTTACGATTCCGCCAGGGGCGCCGGGGAGCTGTTTTTT. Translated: CASSYDSARGAGELFF.

CDR3 DNA sequence: TGTGCCAGCAGCGCTACTAGCGAGAGTTTGGAGACCCAGTACTTC. Its protein is CASSATSESLETQYF. V and J are TRBV9 and TRBJ2-5; TRBD2 agrees at 7 bases. In germline, CDR1 is SGDLS, CDR2 YYNGEE. The CDR3 loop spans 15 amino acids. V dropped 3 bases and J dropped 5; count of bases not matched to a gene: 10.

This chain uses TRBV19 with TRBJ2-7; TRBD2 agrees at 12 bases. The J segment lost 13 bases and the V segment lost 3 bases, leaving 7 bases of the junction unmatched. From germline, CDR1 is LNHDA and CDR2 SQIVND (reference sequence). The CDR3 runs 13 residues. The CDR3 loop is CASSMGTSGSPYF. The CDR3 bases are TGTGCCAGTAGTATGGGGACTAGCGGGTCCCCATACTTC.

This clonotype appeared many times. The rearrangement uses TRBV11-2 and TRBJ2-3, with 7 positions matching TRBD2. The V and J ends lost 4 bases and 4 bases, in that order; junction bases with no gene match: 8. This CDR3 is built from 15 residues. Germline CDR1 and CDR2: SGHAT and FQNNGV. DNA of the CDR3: TGTGCCAGCAGCTACCGGGCCCGGGGGGCAGATACGCAGTATTTT. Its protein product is CASSYRARGADTQYF.

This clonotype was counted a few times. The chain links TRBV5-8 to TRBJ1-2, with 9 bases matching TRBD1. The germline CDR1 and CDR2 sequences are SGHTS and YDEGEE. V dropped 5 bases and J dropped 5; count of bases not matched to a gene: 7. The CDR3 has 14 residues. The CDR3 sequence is CASSIQGAVYGYTF. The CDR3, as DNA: TGTGCCAGCAGTATACAGGGGGCTGTGTATGGCTACACCTTC.

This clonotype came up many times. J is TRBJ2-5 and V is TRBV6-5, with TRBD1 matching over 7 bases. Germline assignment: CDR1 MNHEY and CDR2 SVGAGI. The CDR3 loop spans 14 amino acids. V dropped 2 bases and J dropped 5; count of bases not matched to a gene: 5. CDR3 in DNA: TGTGCCAGCAGTTACCTTGGACAGGAGGAGACCCAGTACTTC. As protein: CASSYLGQEETQYF.

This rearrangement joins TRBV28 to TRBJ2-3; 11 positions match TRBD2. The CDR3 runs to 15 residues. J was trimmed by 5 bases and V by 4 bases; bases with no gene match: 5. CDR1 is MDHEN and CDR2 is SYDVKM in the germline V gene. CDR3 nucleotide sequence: TGTGCCAGCAGTTCACTAGCGGGAGTAGGAGATACGCAGTATTTT. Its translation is CASSSLAGVGDTQYF.